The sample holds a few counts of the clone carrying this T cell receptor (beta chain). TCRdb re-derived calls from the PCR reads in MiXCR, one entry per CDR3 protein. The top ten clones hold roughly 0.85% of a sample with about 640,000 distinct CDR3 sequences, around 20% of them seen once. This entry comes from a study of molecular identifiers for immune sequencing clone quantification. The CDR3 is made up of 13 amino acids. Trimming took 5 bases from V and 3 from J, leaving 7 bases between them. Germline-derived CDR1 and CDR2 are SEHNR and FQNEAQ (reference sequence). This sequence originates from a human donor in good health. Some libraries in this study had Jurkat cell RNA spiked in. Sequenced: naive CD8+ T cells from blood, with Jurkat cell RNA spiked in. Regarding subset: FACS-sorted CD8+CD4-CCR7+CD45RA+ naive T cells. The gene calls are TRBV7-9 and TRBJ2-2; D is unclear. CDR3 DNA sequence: TGTGCCAGCAGCGCCAGTTACACCGGGGAGCTGTTTTTT. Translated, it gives CASSASYTGELFF. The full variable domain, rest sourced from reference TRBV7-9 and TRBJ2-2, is DTGVSQNPRHKITKRGQNVTFRCDPISEHNRLYWYRQTLGQGPEFLTYFQNEAQLEKSRLLSDRFSAERPKGSFSTLEIQRTEQGDSAMYLCASSASYTGELFFGEGSRLTVL.